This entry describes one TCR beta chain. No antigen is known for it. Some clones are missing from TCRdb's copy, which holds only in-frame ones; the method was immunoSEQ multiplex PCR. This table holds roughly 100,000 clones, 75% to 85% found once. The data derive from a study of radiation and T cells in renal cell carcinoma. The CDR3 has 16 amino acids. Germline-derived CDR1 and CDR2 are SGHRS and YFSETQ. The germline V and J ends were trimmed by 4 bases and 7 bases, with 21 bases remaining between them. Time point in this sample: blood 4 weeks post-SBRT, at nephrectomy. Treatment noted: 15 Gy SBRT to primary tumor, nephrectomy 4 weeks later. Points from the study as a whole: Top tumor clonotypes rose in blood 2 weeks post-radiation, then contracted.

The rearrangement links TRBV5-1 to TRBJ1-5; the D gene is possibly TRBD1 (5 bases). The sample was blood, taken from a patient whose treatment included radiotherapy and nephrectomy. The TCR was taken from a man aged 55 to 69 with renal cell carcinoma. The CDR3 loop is CASSPYALGGGQPQHF. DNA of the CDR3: TGCGCCAGCAGCCCCTATGCTTTGGGGGGAGGCCAGCCCCAGCATTTT. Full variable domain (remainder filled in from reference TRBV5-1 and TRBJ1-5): KAGVTQTPRYLIKTRGQQVTLSCSPISGHRSVSWYQQTPGQGLQFLFEYFSETQRNKGNFPGRFSGRQFSNSRSEMNVSTLELGDSALYLCASSPYALGGGQPQHFGDGTRLSIL.